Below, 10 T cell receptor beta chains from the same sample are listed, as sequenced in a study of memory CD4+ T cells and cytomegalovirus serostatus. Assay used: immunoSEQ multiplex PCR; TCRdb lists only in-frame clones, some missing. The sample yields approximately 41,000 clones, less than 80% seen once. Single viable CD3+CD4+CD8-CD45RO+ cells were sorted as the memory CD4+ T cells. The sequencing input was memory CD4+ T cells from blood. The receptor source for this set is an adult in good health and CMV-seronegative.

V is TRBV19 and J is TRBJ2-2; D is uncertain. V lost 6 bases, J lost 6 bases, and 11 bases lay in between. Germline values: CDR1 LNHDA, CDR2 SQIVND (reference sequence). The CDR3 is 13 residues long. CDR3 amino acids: CASSYTRSGELFF. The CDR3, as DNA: TGTGCCAGTAGCTATACACGATCCGGGGAGCTGTTTTTT.

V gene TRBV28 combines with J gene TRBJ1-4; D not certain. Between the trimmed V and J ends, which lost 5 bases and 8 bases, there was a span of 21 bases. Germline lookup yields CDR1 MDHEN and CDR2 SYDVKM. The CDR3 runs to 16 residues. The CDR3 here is CASSDLRGGSREKLFF. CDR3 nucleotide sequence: TGTGCCAGCAGTGACCTTCGAGGAGGGTCGCGAGAAAAACTGTTTTTT. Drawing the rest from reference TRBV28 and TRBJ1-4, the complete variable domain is DVKVTQSSRYLVKRTGEKVFLECVQDMDHENMFWYRQDPGLGLRLIYFSYDVKMKEKGDIPEGYSVSREKKERFSLILESASTNQTSMYLCASSDLRGGSREKLFFGSGTQLSVL.

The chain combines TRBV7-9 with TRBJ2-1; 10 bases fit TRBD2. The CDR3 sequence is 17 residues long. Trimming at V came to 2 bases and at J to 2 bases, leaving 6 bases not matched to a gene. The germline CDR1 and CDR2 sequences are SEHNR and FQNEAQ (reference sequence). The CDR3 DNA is TGTGCCAGCAGCTTACAGCGGGAGGGCCGACCCTACAATGAGCAGTTCTTC. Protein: CASSLQREGRPYNEQFF. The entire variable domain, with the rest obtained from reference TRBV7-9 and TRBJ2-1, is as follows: DTGVSQNPRHKITKRGQNVTFRCDPISEHNRLYWYRQTLGQGPEFLTYFQNEAQLEKSRLLSDRFSAERPKGSFSTLEIQRTEQGDSAMYLCASSLQREGRPYNEQFFGPGTRLTVL.

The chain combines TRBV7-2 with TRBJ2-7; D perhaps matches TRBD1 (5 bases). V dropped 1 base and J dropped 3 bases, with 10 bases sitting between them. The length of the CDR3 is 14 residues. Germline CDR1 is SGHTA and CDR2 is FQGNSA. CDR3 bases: TGTGCCAGCAGCTTAGGGGGCAGCATCTACGAGCAGTACTTC. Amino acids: CASSLGGSIYEQYF.

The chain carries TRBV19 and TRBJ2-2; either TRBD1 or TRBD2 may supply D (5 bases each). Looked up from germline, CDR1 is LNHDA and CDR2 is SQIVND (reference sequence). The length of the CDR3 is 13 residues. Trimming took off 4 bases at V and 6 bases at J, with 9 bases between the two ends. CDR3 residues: CASSTRDPGELFF. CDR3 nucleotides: TGTGCCAGTAGTACGAGGGACCCCGGGGAGCTGTTTTTT.

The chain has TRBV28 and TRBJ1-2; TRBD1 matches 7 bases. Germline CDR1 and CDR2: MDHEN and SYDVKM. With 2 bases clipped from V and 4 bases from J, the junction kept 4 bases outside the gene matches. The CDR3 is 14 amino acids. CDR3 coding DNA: TGTGCCAGCAGTTTAATGGGACAGTCCTATGGCTACACCTTC. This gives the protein CASSLMGQSYGYTF.

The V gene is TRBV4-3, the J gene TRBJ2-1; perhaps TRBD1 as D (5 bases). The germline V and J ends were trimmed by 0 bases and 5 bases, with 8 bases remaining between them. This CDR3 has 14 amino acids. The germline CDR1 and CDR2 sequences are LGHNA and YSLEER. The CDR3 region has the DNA TGCGCCAGCAGCCAAGACAGGGTAAACAATGAGCAGTTCTTC. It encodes CASSQDRVNNEQFF.

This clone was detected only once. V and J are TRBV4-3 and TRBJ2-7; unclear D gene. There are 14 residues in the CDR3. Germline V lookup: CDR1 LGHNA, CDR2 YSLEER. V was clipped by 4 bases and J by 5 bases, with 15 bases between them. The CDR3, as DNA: TGCGCCAGCAGCCGGGTGTACCGTGGTGACGAGCAGTACTTC. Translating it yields CASSRVYRGDEQYF.

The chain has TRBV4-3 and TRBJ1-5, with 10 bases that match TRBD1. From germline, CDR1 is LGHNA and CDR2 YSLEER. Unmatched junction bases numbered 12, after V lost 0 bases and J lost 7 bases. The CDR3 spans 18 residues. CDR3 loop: CASSQDRLGQGVSQPQHF. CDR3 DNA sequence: TGCGCCAGCAGCCAAGATAGGTTAGGACAGGGGGTCAGCCAGCCCCAGCATTTT.

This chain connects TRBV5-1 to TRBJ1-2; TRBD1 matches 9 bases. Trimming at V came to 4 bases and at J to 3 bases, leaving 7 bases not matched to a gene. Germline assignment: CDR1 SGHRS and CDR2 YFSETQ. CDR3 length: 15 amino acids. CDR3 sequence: CASSPDRGDDYGYTF. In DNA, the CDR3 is TGCGCCAGCAGCCCGGACAGGGGCGATGACTATGGCTACACCTTC.